Presented here are 16 T cell receptor beta chains from one specimen sequenced in a study of tumor-infiltrating lymphocytes in primary liver carcinoma. Researchers drew blood RNA from unsorted whole blood and extracted germline DNA as well. Total RNA (roughly 540 ng) served as template for TCR beta cDNA synthesis primed by a constant-region primer. Modified slightly, ARM-PCR produced TCR beta libraries over three nested multiplex PCR rounds. For roughly 10 cycles apiece, the opening two PCR rounds ran with TRBV1-TRBV30 forward primers and a C-beta reverse primer. TCRdb used MiXCR to reprocess the multiplex PCR reads, holding one entry per CDR3 protein. The sample yields approximately 310,000 distinct CDR3 sequences, 65% seen once. What was sequenced was peripheral blood. The source of these receptors is a man aged 40-49 years with primary liver carcinoma and hepatitis B virus infection.

This chain links TRBV20-1 with TRBJ1-1, with 12 positions matching TRBD1. With V trimmed by 5 bases and J by 13 bases, 17 bases remained unmatched. CDR1 DFQATT and CDR2 SNEGSKA come from the germline V gene (reference sequence). The CDR3 contains 15 residues. CDR3: CSASPGQGANTGDFF. The CDR3 nucleotides read TGCAGTGCTTCCCCGGGACAGGGGGCGAACACTGGAGATTTCTTT.

Turning to this clonotype: One end of the junction does not line up with germline, which may come from a read error. The V call is TRBV5-1, the J call TRBJ2-1; D not resolved. CDR1 SGHRS and CDR2 YFSETQ come from the germline V gene. There are 17 residues in the CDR3. For the CDR3, the DNA is TGCGCCAGCAGCTTGGCTGGATGGGTGGATAACTACAATGAGCAGATCTTC. The encoded protein is CASSLAGWVDNYNEQIF.

This clonotype was seen a single time. A much larger clone differs by one base, so this may be a read error. V and J are TRBV6-5 and TRBJ2-7, with a weak D call TRBD2 (6 bases). The germline V gene has CDR1 MNHEY and CDR2 SVGAGI. The CDR3 is made up of 15 amino acids. The CDR3 sequence: CPSSYGGGARGGQYF. The CDR3 bases are TGTCCCAGCAGTTACGGTGGAGGGGCCCGCGGAGGGCAGTACTTC.

For this clonotype: Just one base apart from a much larger clone, this may be a read error. The rearrangement uses TRBV29-1 and TRBJ2-2, with D perhaps assigned TRBD1 or TRBD2 (5 bases each). The germline V gene has CDR1 SQVTM and CDR2 ANQGSEA. There are 14 residues in the CDR3. CDR3 bases: TGCAGCGTTCAGGGTCTCGCGAACACCGGGGAGCTGCTTTTT. It is translated as CSVQGLANTGELLF.

At least ten counts were recorded for this clonotype. The chain couples TRBV12-3 or TRBV12-4 to TRBJ1-6; D gene ambiguous. The length of the CDR3 is 15 residues. Trimming cost V 5 bases and J 0 bases, with 8 bases left between them. The CDR3 sequence: CASSPGSSYNSPLHF. CDR3 DNA sequence: TGTGCCAGCAGTCCCGGGAGCTCCTATAATTCACCCCTCCACTTT.

In its sample, this clonotype was seen a few times. This chain joins TRBV6-2 or TRBV6-3 and TRBJ2-5, with 7 positions matching TRBD2. Germline CDR1 MNHEY, CDR2 SVGEGT. The CDR3 totals 15 residues. Trimming at V came to 3 bases and at J to 3 bases, leaving 7 bases not matched to a gene. Here the CDR3 reads CASSYALASKETQYF. The DNA for the CDR3 is TGTGCCAGCAGTTATGCACTAGCGAGTAAAGAGACCCAGTACTTC.

For this clonotype: A much larger clone differs from this one at a single base, so this may be a read error. The chain carries TRBV4-1 and TRBJ1-1; 10 bases are shared with TRBD1. The germline V gene encodes CDR1 MGHRA and CDR2 YSYEKL. This CDR3 spans 15 amino acids. DNA for the CDR3: TGCGCCAGCAGCCAAGAGGGACAGGGGATCGCTGAAGCTTCCTTT. This gives the protein CASSQEGQGIAEASF.

The chain carries TRBV11-2 and TRBJ2-3; TRBD2 matches at 9 bases. The germline CDR1 and CDR2 sequences are SGHAT and FQNNGV. The CDR3 is 19 amino acids. With V trimmed by 5 bases and J by 4 bases, 19 bases remained unmatched. The CDR3 loop reads CASSTSREGGRAKSDTQYF. The CDR3 region has the DNA TGTGCCAGCAGCACCTCCCGGGAAGGCGGGAGGGCCAAGTCAGATACGCAGTATTTT. Full variable domain (remainder filled in from reference TRBV11-2 and TRBJ2-3): EAGVAQSPRYKIIEKRQSVAFWCNPISGHATLYWYQQILGQGPKLLIQFQNNGVVDDSQLPKDRFSAERLKGVDSTLKIQPAKLEDSAVYLCASSTSREGGRAKSDTQYFGPGTRLTVL.

The chain is built from TRBV29-1 and TRBJ1-1; no reliable D call. Germline values: CDR1 SQVTM, CDR2 ANQGSEA. The CDR3 sequence is 13 residues long. V was clipped by 7 bases and J by 3 bases, with 15 bases between them. The CDR3 loop reads CSARIGLDTEAFF. CDR3 bases: TGCAGCGCCCGGATAGGGTTGGACACTGAAGCTTTCTTT.

For this clonotype: Germline is not matched at one junction end, which may reflect a read error. V usage is TRBV5-6 and J usage is TRBJ2-2; TRBD1 aligns across 7 bases. Per the germline V gene, CDR1 is SGHDT and CDR2 is YYEEEE. The CDR3 length is 16 residues. Written as DNA, the CDR3 is TGTGCCAGCAGCTTGGCAGGCAGGGGGAGCACCGGGGAGCTGCTTTTT. Translating gives CASSLAGRGSTGELLF.

The rearrangement joins TRBV4-3 to TRBJ1-3; 8 positions agree with TRBD1. The CDR3 has 16 residues. CDR1 and CDR2 (germline): LGHNA, YSLEER. Unmatched junction bases numbered 4, after V lost 0 bases and J lost 3 bases. The CDR3 nucleotides are TGCGCCAGCAGCCAAGATAGCGGACAGGGTGGAAACACCATATATTTT. Translation: CASSQDSGQGGNTIYF.

As to this clonotype: The junction does not match germline at one end; this may be a read error. The chain is built from TRBV5-1 and TRBJ2-1; 9 bases line up with TRBD2. This CDR3 is 16 amino acids long. CDR1 SGHRS and CDR2 YFSETQ come from the germline V gene. The CDR3 is CASSLYGGRAGDEQFF. The CDR3 DNA reads TGCGCTAGCAGCTTGTATGGCGGGAGGGCCGGGGATGAGCAGTTCTTC.

The rearrangement links TRBV6-1 to TRBJ2-1, with TRBD2 matching over 9 bases. This CDR3 contains 14 residues. The trim removed 11 bases at V and 5 bases at J, leaving 10 bases unmatched. The germline V gene encodes CDR1 MNHNS and CDR2 SASEGT. This CDR3 is CAGIDLAGNNEQFF. CDR3 bases: TGTGCCGGCATCGACCTAGCGGGGAACAATGAGCAGTTCTTC.

A word on this clonotype: Since the CDR3 does not end with the conserved phenylalanine or tryptophan, this likely comes from a read error. This sequence joins TRBV5-5 and TRBJ2-7; D unclear. Germline CDR1 is SGHKS and CDR2 is YYEKEE (reference sequence). V lost 0 bases to trimming and J lost 8 bases, with 9 bases between them. The CDR3 extends over 12 amino acids. The CDR3 DNA sequence: TGTGCCAGCAGCTTGGGGGGTTACAAGCAGTACCTC. It is translated as CASSLGGYKQYL.

The CDR3 bases are TGTGCCAGCAGCTTGACCCCGACCAGCAGCTCTGGATACGCCATATATTTT. It yields the protein CASSLTPTSSSGYAIYF. The gene calls are TRBV5-5 and TRBJ1-3; D uncertain. The CDR3 loop spans 17 amino acids. Trimming stripped 1 base from V and 11 bases from J, with 25 bases between. Germline V CDR1 and CDR2: SGHKS, YYEKEE (reference sequence).

The rearrangement joins TRBV11-3 to TRBJ2-3; 8 bases fit TRBD2. V lost 10 bases, J lost 9 bases, and 9 bases stayed unmatched. This CDR3 region has 12 residues. Germline CDR1 is SGHNT and CDR2 is YENEEA. CDR3 sequence reads: CANSLGGRTQYF. CDR3 DNA sequence: TGTGCCAATAGCTTAGGCGGGAGGACGCAGTATTTT.